This TCR beta chain came from a study of immune characterization of retroperitoneal liposarcoma. There are 13 residues in the CDR3. Germline V CDR1 and CDR2: MNHNS, SASEGT. MiXCR, applied by TCRdb to the PCR reads, yields one record per CDR3 protein. The sample yields roughly 11,000 distinct CDR3 sequences, about 20% seen once. There are many counts of this clonotype. This chain links TRBV6-1 with TRBJ2-5, with 9 positions matching TRBD1. The better agreement between TRBJ2-7 and the DNA end casts doubt on the J call. This clonotype originated in a female donor with retroperitoneal liposarcoma. The sequencing sample was made of blood. CDR3 DNA sequence: TGTGCCAGCACCGGACAGGGGAGCTACGAGCAGTACTTC. Translating it yields CASTGQGSYEQYF.